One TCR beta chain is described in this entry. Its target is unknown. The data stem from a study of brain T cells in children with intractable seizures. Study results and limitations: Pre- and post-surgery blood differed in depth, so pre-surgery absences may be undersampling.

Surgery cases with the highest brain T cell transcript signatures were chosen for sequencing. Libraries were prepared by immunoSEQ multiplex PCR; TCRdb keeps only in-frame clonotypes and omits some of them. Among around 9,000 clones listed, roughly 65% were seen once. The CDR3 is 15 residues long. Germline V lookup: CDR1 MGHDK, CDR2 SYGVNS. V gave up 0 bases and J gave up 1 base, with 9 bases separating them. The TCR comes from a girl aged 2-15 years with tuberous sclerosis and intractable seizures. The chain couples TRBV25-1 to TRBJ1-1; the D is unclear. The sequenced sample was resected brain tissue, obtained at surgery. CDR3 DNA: TGTGCCAGCAGTGAATATGGGGATTCGAACACTGAAGCTTTCTTT. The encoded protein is CASSEYGDSNTEAFF.